Below, 22 T cell receptor beta chains from the same sample are listed, as sequenced in a study of blood T cells in healthy people across ages. PCR was performed a second time for roughly 7 to 12 cycles using a sample-barcoded 5' primer and a J-beta primer mix. Each CDR3 protein gets one entry after TCRdb re-called the 5' RACE reads with MiXCR. Of over a million distinct CDR3 sequences listed, around 45% are singletons. The specimen was blood. The receptors here all came from an older woman in good health.

This chain links TRBV7-6 with TRBJ2-7; D is undetermined. The J call could be wrong; TRBJ2-5 is a better fit for the DNA end. CDR3 length: 15 residues. The V gene's germline CDR1 is SGHVS and CDR2 FNYEAQ. This chain's CDR3 is CASSLGVGLGETQYF. In DNA form, the CDR3 reads TGTGCCAGCAGCTTAGGTGTGGGTTTGGGAGAGACCCAGTACTTC.

In this sample, this clonotype turned up a few times. The gene calls are TRBV28 and TRBJ1-6; a weak D match, TRBD1 (5 bases). The CDR3 is 17 amino acids. Germline V gives CDR1 MDHEN, CDR2 SYDVKM. V gave up 2 bases and J gave up 4 bases, with 15 bases separating them. CDR3 residues: CASSLPDTNIYNSPLHF. CDR3 sequence (DNA): TGTGCCAGCAGTTTACCGGACACAAACATTTATAATTCACCCCTCCACTTT.

This clonotype was picked up a small number of times. The chain recombines TRBV12-5 with TRBJ2-7; either TRBD1 or TRBD2 may supply D (5 bases each). The germline V gene has CDR1 LGHNT and CDR2 FRNRAP. Trimming took off 5 bases at V and 5 bases at J, with 19 bases between the two ends. The CDR3 contains 15 residues. Here the CDR3 DNA reads TGTGCTAGTGGTGGTCCGAGGGGAGAGGGTCACGAGCAGTACTTC. Protein sequence: CASGGPRGEGHEQYF.

The chain joins TRBV6-1 to TRBJ2-5; 8 bases fit TRBD1. The CDR3 is made up of 16 amino acids. CDR1 is MNHNS and CDR2 is SASEGT in the germline V gene. V gave up 6 bases and J gave up 5 bases; unmatched junction bases: 14. The CDR3 DNA reads TGTGCCAGCAGCCAGGGCGACAGGGGTTTTACGGAGACCCAGTACTTC. Amino acid sequence: CASSQGDRGFTETQYF.

The chain combines TRBV20-1 with TRBJ2-7; no reliable D call. CDR3 length: 11 amino acids. The germline CDR1 and CDR2 sequences are DFQATT and SNEGSKA (reference sequence). V lost 3 bases and J 9 bases, leaving 12 bases between the germline ends. CDR3 region: CSASEILGQYF. The DNA of the CDR3 is TGCAGTGCTAGCGAAATTCTGGGGCAGTACTTC.

The rearrangement uses TRBV11-1 and TRBJ2-5; no reliable D call. Germline V gene sequence: CDR1 SGHAT, CDR2 FQDESV (reference sequence). V shed 2 bases and J shed 11 bases, with 18 bases lying between them. The CDR3 is 14 amino acids. The CDR3 region is CASSLRPIGNEQYF. The CDR3 region has the DNA TGTGCCAGCAGCTTACGACCTATCGGCAATGAGCAGTACTTC.

The chain joins TRBV29-1 to TRBJ1-6; 8 bases are shared with TRBD1. The CDR3 consists of 16 residues. J gave up 9 bases and V 8 bases, and 18 bases lay outside the gene matches. Germline V gives CDR1 SQVTM, CDR2 ANQGSEA. Written as DNA, the CDR3 is TGCAGCCCCAGGGGGGGGGACAGGATTGGATTTTCACCCCTCCACTTT. It yields the protein CSPRGGDRIGFSPLHF.

The chain combines TRBV20-1 with TRBJ1-2; 12 positions match TRBD1. Germline values: CDR1 DFQATT, CDR2 SNEGSKA (reference sequence). V was pared by 6 bases and J by 8 bases, with 4 bases of the junction left unmatched. The CDR3 has 12 amino acids. Here the CDR3 reads CSAGQGAGGYTF. The CDR3, as DNA: TGCAGTGCGGGACAGGGGGCGGGAGGCTACACCTTC.

Points on this clonotype: Sequence at one end of the junction differs from germline and may be a read error. This chain uses TRBV12-3 or TRBV12-4 with TRBJ1-5, with D possibly TRBD1 on 5 matching bases. The CDR3 runs to 14 residues. The CDR3 DNA reads TGTGCCAGCAGGTTAGGATGGGGGGGGCAGCCCCAGCATTTT. As protein: CASRLGWGGQPQHF.

The table lists this clonotype with a few counts. This chain uses TRBV10-3 with TRBJ2-7, with 10 bases identical to TRBD2. The CDR3 loop spans 13 amino acids. The trim removed 10 bases at V and 2 bases at J, leaving 5 bases unmatched. Germline-derived CDR1 and CDR2 are ENHRY and SYGVKD. CDR3 sequence (DNA): TGTGCCACCTCAACTAGCGGGACCTACGAGCAGTACTTC. Translating it yields CATSTSGTYEQYF.

On this clonotype: A much larger clone is a single base away; this may be a read error. The V gene is TRBV20-1, the J gene TRBJ2-1, with D perhaps TRBD1 (8 bases). V lost 5 bases to trimming and J lost 13 bases, with 15 bases between them. This CDR3 is 11 amino acids long. CDR1 and CDR2 (germline): DFQATT, SNEGSKA (reference sequence). CDR3 in DNA: TGCAGTGCTGAACAGGGGGGGACCCAGTTCTTC. It codes for CSAEQGGTQFF.

A few counts support this clonotype. Relative to the germline gene, one junction end is altered; a read error may explain this. This rearrangement joins TRBV7-9 to TRBJ2-7, with D perhaps matching TRBD2 (7 bases). The CDR3 is 15 residues long. The germline V gene encodes CDR1 SEHNR and CDR2 FQNEAQ (reference sequence). The CDR3 DNA reads TGTGCTAGCAGCCAACCACAGGGAGGGCAGTACGAGCAGTACTTC. This sequence encodes CASSQPQGGQYEQYF.

This clonotype has only a few counts. The rearrangement links TRBV5-1 to TRBJ2-1, with D possibly matching TRBD2 (7 bases). The CDR3 runs 14 residues. Germline assignment: CDR1 SGHRS and CDR2 YFSETQ. V lost 7 bases and J 7 bases, leaving 18 bases between the germline ends. The CDR3, as DNA: TGCGCCAGCCACCACGGGGGGCCCGGGAATGAGCAGTTCTTC. Translated: CASHHGGPGNEQFF.

V is TRBV20-1 and J is TRBJ1-1; possible D gene TRBD1, 6 bases. This CDR3 is built from 13 residues. With 6 bases removed from V and 5 bases from J, the gap between germline ends came to 16 bases. CDR1 and CDR2 from the germline V gene are DFQATT and SNEGSKA (reference sequence). The CDR3 loop reads CSAQRERGTEAFF. The CDR3 nucleotides read TGCAGTGCCCAGAGGGAAAGGGGGACTGAAGCTTTCTTT.

The chain employs TRBV11-2 and TRBJ2-3; D remains ambiguous. Between the trimmed V and J ends, which lost 5 bases and 5 bases, there was a span of 11 bases. The CDR3 runs 13 residues. Germline V gene sequence: CDR1 SGHAT, CDR2 FQNNGV. The CDR3 DNA follows: TGTGCCAGCAGCCCACACCTTGGAGATACGCAGTATTTT. This translates into CASSPHLGDTQYF.

The rearrangement uses TRBV20-1 and TRBJ2-4; 11 bases map to TRBD2. TRBJ2-7 explains the end of the DNA better; the J call may be wrong. The CDR3 loop spans 14 amino acids. CDR1 and CDR2 (germline): DFQATT, SNEGSKA (reference sequence). Written as DNA, the CDR3 is TGCAGTGCTAGAGTAACTAGCGGGGGCTACGAGCAGTACTTC. The encoded protein is CSARVTSGGYEQYF.

The chain combines TRBV24-1 with TRBJ2-3; 8 bases map to TRBD1. Trimming removed 11 bases from V and 2 bases from J; junction bases left unmatched: 5. The V gene's germline CDR1 is KGHDR and CDR2 SFDVKD. The CDR3 has 13 residues. CDR3 DNA: TGTGCCAGCAGGGACAGGACCACAGATACGCAGTATTTT. Translated, it gives CASRDRTTDTQYF.

This clonotype was seen a handful of times. The chain has TRBV29-1 and TRBJ2-7; no firm D call. V was trimmed by 3 bases and J by 12 bases, leaving 15 bases between them. CDR1 SQVTM and CDR2 ANQGSEA come from the germline V gene. CDR3 length: 11 residues. The CDR3 nucleotides are TGCAGCGTTGATGTCTCCTCTGGTCGGTACTTC. It encodes CSVDVSSGRYF.

The chain carries TRBV10-3 and TRBJ2-7, with 8 bases matching TRBD2. The CDR3 sequence is 18 residues long. Germline trimming cut 6 bases from V and 3 bases from J; bases unmatched to any gene: 19. The germline V gene has CDR1 ENHRY and CDR2 SYGVKD. The CDR3 bases are TGTGCCATCAGGGAGGGTACATTAGGCGGGAGGCGAGGCTACGAGCAGTACTTC. Translating gives CAIREGTLGGRRGYEQYF.

In nucleotides, the CDR3 is TGTGCCAGCTCACCGACCCGAGCGGGAGGGCGAATCAGCGCCAAAAACATTCAGTACTTC. This translates into CASSPTRAGGRISAKNIQYF. The chain couples TRBV18 to TRBJ2-4, with 10 bases that match TRBD2. The CDR3 is 20 residues long. Germline V gene sequence: CDR1 KGHSH, CDR2 LQKENI. Trimming removed 3 bases from V and 1 base from J; junction bases left unmatched: 15.

In its sample, this clonotype was seen a few times. The V gene is TRBV11-2, the J gene TRBJ2-5; D is unclear. CDR3 size: 14 residues. The V end was cut by 0 bases, the J end by 4 bases, with 9 bases between. Germline-derived CDR1 and CDR2 are SGHAT and FQNNGV. Written as DNA, the CDR3 is TGTGCCAGCAGCTTAGATCTGGCAGGAGAGACCCAGTACTTC. It encodes CASSLDLAGETQYF.

The V gene is TRBV20-1, the J gene TRBJ1-2; TRBD1 is a possible D gene (6 bases). Trimming removed 0 bases at V and 4 bases at J, with 12 bases between. From germline, CDR1 is DFQATT and CDR2 SNEGSKA (reference sequence). The CDR3 loop spans 14 amino acids. The CDR3 sequence is CSARDPRGPYGYTF. In nucleotides, the CDR3 is TGCAGTGCTAGAGATCCCAGGGGACCCTATGGCTACACCTTC.